Each of the 26 T cell receptor beta chains below was sequenced from the same sample in a study of blood T cell repertoires in COVID-19. The data were produced by immunoSEQ multiplex PCR, yet TCRdb's version contains in-frame clones alone and is incomplete. Of around 190,000 clones in the sample, about four fifths were seen once. The sequenced sample consisted of peripheral blood. The receptors stem from an older woman with COVID-19, enrolled during active disease.

The chain is built from TRBV19 and TRBJ1-5; D uncertain. Germline V lookup: CDR1 LNHDA, CDR2 SQIVND (reference sequence). Trimming removed 4 bases from V and 10 bases from J, with 11 bases in between. The CDR3 is 12 amino acids. CDR3 protein: CASSKWAGPQHF. The CDR3 coding sequence is TGTGCCAGTAGTAAATGGGCCGGACCCCAGCATTTT.

The sample holds a few counts of this clone. DNA of the CDR3: TGCGCCAGCAGCCAAGATCTTAAGGGGGCCTATGGCTACACCTTC. It codes for CASSQDLKGAYGYTF. The chain joins TRBV4-1 to TRBJ1-2; TRBD1 agrees at 7 bases. Unmatched junction bases numbered 5, after V lost 0 bases and J lost 4 bases. This CDR3 spans 15 amino acids. Germline assignment: CDR1 MGHRA and CDR2 YSYEKL.

The gene calls are TRBV1 and TRBJ1-2; TRBD1 reflects the table's D call only, with no check against the DNA. TRBV1 is a pseudogene segment. The CDR3 contains 16 residues. In DNA form, the CDR3 reads TGCACCAGCAGCCAAGATTCGACAGGGGCGGACTATGGCTACACCTTC. Protein sequence: CTSSQDSTGADYGYTF.

The chain combines TRBV27 with TRBJ1-5, with TRBD1 matching over 7 bases. The CDR3 runs 14 residues. Trimming took 4 bases from V and 9 from J; bases not matched to a gene: 9. Germline CDR1 and CDR2: MNHEY and SMNVEV (reference sequence). This CDR3 is CASSSRQGFWPQHF. The DNA of the CDR3 is TGTGCCAGCAGTTCCCGACAGGGTTTTTGGCCCCAGCATTTT.

The V gene is TRBV2, the J gene TRBJ2-3, with 8 positions matching TRBD2. CDR3 length: 15 amino acids. The germline CDR1 and CDR2 sequences are SNHLY and FYNNEI. The V and J ends lost 3 bases and 0 bases, in that order; junction bases with no gene match: 2. CDR3 in DNA: TGTGCCAGCAGTGACGGCGGGGGGAGCACAGATACGCAGTATTTT. Amino acids: CASSDGGGSTDTQYF.

This clone has just one count. The chain joins TRBV7-2 to TRBJ2-1; D gene ambiguous. The V and J ends lost 1 base and 5 bases respectively, with 6 bases between them. CDR1 is SGHTA, CDR2 FQGNSA, per germline. The CDR3 sequence is 13 residues long. The CDR3 DNA is TGTGCCAGCAGCTTAGACACCAACAATGAGCAGTTCTTC. Protein product: CASSLDTNNEQFF.

This clone was counted a single time. V usage is TRBV7-2 and J usage is TRBJ1-2, with D tentatively TRBD1 (6 bases). Trimming left V 5 bases short and J 5 bases short, with 12 bases between. There are 13 residues in the CDR3. Germline V gives CDR1 SGHTA, CDR2 FQGNSA. The CDR3 is CASSVLDSYGYTF. CDR3 coding DNA: TGTGCCAGCAGCGTATTGGACAGTTATGGCTACACCTTC. Filled out from reference TRBV7-2 and TRBJ1-2, the complete variable domain reads GAGVSQSPSNKVTEKGKDVELRCDPISGHTALYWYRQSLGQGLEFLIYFQGNSAPDKSGLPSDRFSAERTGGSVSTLTIQRTQQEDSAVYLCASSVLDSYGYTFGSGTRLTVV.

The chain uses TRBV6-4 and TRBJ2-1; 12 nucleotides line up with TRBD2. This CDR3 comprises 15 residues. Germline assignment: CDR1 MRHNA and CDR2 SNTAGT. J was trimmed by 7 bases and V by 8 bases; bases with no gene match: 9. This CDR3 is CASAKLAGGGNEQFF. The CDR3 DNA follows: TGTGCCAGCGCTAAACTAGCGGGAGGCGGGAATGAGCAGTTCTTC.

V and J are TRBV19 and TRBJ1-5, with TRBD1 matching 8 bases. CDR3 length equals 16 residues. Germline V gene lookup returns CDR1 LNHDA and CDR2 SQIVND (reference sequence). V lost 3 bases, J lost 4 bases, and 8 bases stayed unmatched. CDR3 protein: CASSIRGQGGNQPQHF. The CDR3 coding sequence is TGTGCCAGTAGTATCAGGGGGCAAGGTGGTAATCAGCCCCAGCATTTT.

This chain links TRBV5-1 with TRBJ2-3; TRBD2 might be the D (5 bases). Deletions cut 5 bases from V and 5 bases from J, with 9 bases between. From germline, CDR1 is SGHRS and CDR2 YFSETQ. The CDR3 extends over 12 amino acids. CDR3 amino acids: CASRLEGDTQYF. Written as DNA, the CDR3 is TGCGCCAGCAGACTAGAAGGAGATACGCAGTATTTT.

The chain is built from TRBV28 and TRBJ1-1; tentative D call: TRBD1 (5 bases). V lost 5 bases and J 0 bases, leaving 13 bases between the germline ends. This CDR3 has 15 amino acids. The germline V gene encodes CDR1 MDHEN and CDR2 SYDVKM. The CDR3 DNA is TGTGCCAGCAGTCTCGGAAAGGGGATGAACACTGAAGCTTTCTTT. Its translation: CASSLGKGMNTEAFF.

The chain has TRBV18 and TRBJ2-3, with TRBD2 identical over 12 bases. This CDR3 is built from 16 residues. The ends lost 6 bases at V and 3 bases at J; junction bases unmatched: 7. Germline CDR1 and CDR2: KGHSH and LQKENI. The CDR3 DNA reads TGTGCCAGCTCTCAGCTACTAGCGGGGGGTACAGATACGCAGTATTTT. Amino acids: CASSQLLAGGTDTQYF. Looking up the rest from reference TRBV18 and TRBJ2-3 gives the full variable domain: NAGVMQNPRHLVRRRGQEARLRCSPMKGHSHVYWYRQLPEEGLKFMVYLQKENIIDESGMPKERFSAEFPKEGPSILRIQQVVRGDSAAYFCASSQLLAGGTDTQYFGPGTRLTVL.

V is TRBV4-2 and J is TRBJ2-1; D is possibly TRBD2 (5 bases). The CDR3 runs 16 residues. The germline gives CDR1 LGHNA, CDR2 YNFKEQ. Trimming removed 4 bases at V and 9 bases at J, with 22 bases between. CDR3 region: CASSPTTQERGVEQFF. As DNA, the CDR3 is TGTGCCAGCAGCCCGACTACCCAGGAACGAGGCGTTGAGCAGTTCTTC.

The chain links TRBV7-8 to TRBJ2-7; TRBD2 agrees at 7 bases. With 0 bases clipped from V and 4 bases from J, the junction kept 6 bases outside the gene matches. The CDR3 runs 15 residues. CDR1 SGHVS and CDR2 FQNEAQ come from the germline V gene. The CDR3 protein is CASSLAPGRGYEQYF. CDR3 bases: TGTGCCAGCAGCTTAGCGCCCGGGCGGGGGTACGAGCAGTACTTC.

This clone was observed a few times. V and J are TRBV5-1 and TRBJ1-2; D may be TRBD1 (6 bases). V was trimmed by 0 bases and J by 8 bases, leaving 17 bases between them. The CDR3 is made up of 15 amino acids. Germline CDR1 reads SGHRS; CDR2 reads YFSETQ. The CDR3: CASSLEGQTLRGYTF. The CDR3 DNA reads TGCGCCAGCAGCTTGGAAGGACAGACCCTAAGGGGCTACACCTTC.

The chain links TRBV19 to TRBJ2-2, with 9 bases aligning to TRBD1. The CDR3 is 15 residues long. Unmatched junction bases numbered 3, after V lost 5 bases and J lost 2 bases. Looked up from germline, CDR1 is LNHDA and CDR2 is SQIVND (reference sequence). The CDR3 protein is CASSPDRGNTGELFF. The CDR3 nucleotides are TGTGCCAGTAGTCCGGACAGGGGAAACACCGGGGAGCTGTTTTTT.

The chain uses TRBV2 and TRBJ2-1, with D possibly TRBD2 on 6 matching bases. The V gene's germline CDR1 is SNHLY and CDR2 FYNNEI. This CDR3 spans 14 amino acids. V lost 4 bases and J lost 5, with 12 bases in between. CDR3 residues: CASSVRGINNEQFF. As DNA, the CDR3 is TGTGCCAGCAGTGTACGGGGGATTAACAATGAGCAGTTCTTC.

This chain connects TRBV5-5 to TRBJ2-7; TRBD2 aligns across 9 bases. Germline trimming cut 4 bases from V and 2 bases from J; bases unmatched to any gene: 7. Germline V CDR1 and CDR2: SGHKS, YYEKEE (reference sequence). This CDR3 spans 15 amino acids. The CDR3 loop is CASSNTSGPTYEQYF. CDR3 DNA: TGTGCCAGCAGCAATACTAGCGGGCCTACCTACGAGCAGTACTTC.

The chain carries TRBV3-1 (or the pseudogene TRBV3-2) and TRBJ1-2, with D unresolved. The germline V gene encodes CDR1 LGHDT and CDR2 YNNKEL (reference sequence). V shed 1 base and J shed 7 bases, with 16 bases lying between them. The length of the CDR3 is 15 residues. The CDR3 protein is CASSQAHRRVGGYTF. CDR3 DNA: TGTGCCAGCAGCCAAGCACACCGGAGAGTTGGTGGCTACACCTTC.

V and J are TRBV7-8 and TRBJ1-1; 7 bases are shared with TRBD1. Germline V CDR1 and CDR2: SGHVS, FQNEAQ. There are 17 residues in the CDR3. After removal of 5 bases from V and 5 bases from J, the junction contained 17 bases not matched to a gene. The CDR3 nucleotides are TGTGCCAGCAGCCCACGGGCGGCAGGGGGAGATAGTACTGAAGCTTTCTTT. The encoded protein is CASSPRAAGGDSTEAFF.

V is TRBV6-5 and J is TRBJ1-5; no clear D gene. V was clipped by 2 bases and J by 0 bases, with 8 bases between them. The CDR3 runs to 15 residues. Per the germline V gene, CDR1 is MNHEY and CDR2 is SVGAGI. CDR3 bases: TGTGCCAGCAGTTACCTGACAAATAGCAATCAGCCCCAGCATTTT. Translated, it gives CASSYLTNSNQPQHF.

CDR3 nucleotides: TGTGCCAGCAGCCAAGATTTGGCGACTAGCGGGAGGCTCTGGGAGACCCAGTACTTC. Its protein is CASSQDLATSGRLWETQYF. The rearrangement uses TRBV4-2 and TRBJ2-5; 13 bases fit TRBD2. J gave up 5 bases and V 0 bases, and 12 bases lay outside the gene matches. Germline assignment: CDR1 LGHNA and CDR2 YNFKEQ. The CDR3 sequence is 19 residues long.

The V and J genes are TRBV2 and TRBJ2-2, with D perhaps TRBD1 (5 bases). The length of the CDR3 is 15 residues. The V gene's germline CDR1 is SNHLY and CDR2 FYNNEI. V was trimmed by 7 bases and J by 3 bases, leaving 15 bases between them. CDR3 in DNA: TGTGCCAGCAAACCAGGGTATGGTTACACCGGGGAGCTGTTTTTT. Protein sequence: CASKPGYGYTGELFF.

This rearrangement joins TRBV6-6 to TRBJ1-5; 7 bases match TRBD1. The J segment lost 7 bases and the V segment lost 1 base, leaving 7 bases of the junction unmatched. The CDR3 is 15 amino acids. The germline V gene has CDR1 MNHNY and CDR2 SVGAGI (reference sequence). The CDR3 protein is CASSYYDRAGQPQHF. The DNA for the CDR3 is TGTGCCAGCAGTTACTACGACAGGGCTGGACAGCCCCAGCATTTT.

Only a few counts were recorded for this clone. The rearrangement uses TRBV7-6 and TRBJ2-2; 7 bases match TRBD2. The germline V gene has CDR1 SGHVS and CDR2 FNYEAQ. V dropped 3 bases and J dropped 2; count of bases not matched to a gene: 6. The CDR3 runs 16 residues. The CDR3 coding sequence is TGTGCCAGCAGCTTTAACGCGGGAGCAAACACCGGGGAGCTGTTTTTT. It translates to CASSFNAGANTGELFF.

The V and J genes are TRBV2 and TRBJ1-6; the match to TRBD1 covers 11 bases. Looked up from germline, CDR1 is SNHLY and CDR2 is FYNNEI. The CDR3 is 16 amino acids. The ends lost 4 bases at V and 11 bases at J; junction bases unmatched: 10. The CDR3 bases are TGTGCCAGCAGTGGTGACAGGACAGGGGGCTCGGCACCCCTCCACTTT. It translates to CASSGDRTGGSAPLHF.